A selection of T cell receptor beta chains follows, all from one sample in a study of a mutant IDH1 vaccine in newly diagnosed glioma. No antigen is known for these receptors. Generated by immunoSEQ multiplex PCR, the TCRdb table keeps only in-frame clones and is missing some. Of under 45,000 clones detected, about 75% appear once; the ten largest clones hold 5.3%. The material sequenced was PBMCs, taken from a glioma patient whose treatment included an IDH1 peptide vaccine. The receptors stem from a man between 45 and 60 years old with glioma. The conserved cysteine and the conserved F or W are not part of the CDR3 here. The order of the fields is clone size, J gene, D gene, V gene, CDR3 protein. A D gene is named only where the DNA matches it firmly. Not every row has a clone size; where given, it reads once, few, many or a size class.

clone_size: -
j_call: TRBJ1-5
d_call: -
v_call: TRBV6-1
cdr3_aa: ASSEGLGNRAGGSNQPQH

clone_size: few
j_call: TRBJ2-1
d_call: -
v_call: TRBV7-3
cdr3_aa: ASSLVGESSYNEQF

clone_size: once
j_call: TRBJ1-3
d_call: -
v_call: TRBV18
cdr3_aa: ASSPETGKAGNTIY

clone_size: few
j_call: TRBJ2-7
d_call: TRBD1
v_call: TRBV7-9
cdr3_aa: ASSSRDRGSREQY

clone_size: -
j_call: TRBJ1-1
d_call: -
v_call: TRBV14
cdr3_aa: ASSEGGVGMNTEAF

clone_size: -
j_call: TRBJ2-7
d_call: TRBD1
v_call: TRBV6-5
cdr3_aa: ASMETGRSYEQY

clone_size: few
j_call: TRBJ1-6
d_call: -
v_call: TRBV2
cdr3_aa: ASSDQGGGSPLH

clone_size: medium-sized
j_call: TRBJ1-5
d_call: TRBD1
v_call: TRBV4-3
cdr3_aa: ASSQDAQGGSNQPQH

clone_size: -
j_call: TRBJ2-2
d_call: TRBD1
v_call: TRBV11-3
cdr3_aa: ASSLRGPGELF

clone_size: -
j_call: TRBJ2-7
d_call: TRBD1
v_call: TRBV4-3
cdr3_aa: ASSHLLGQAYEQY

clone_size: -
j_call: TRBJ2-2
d_call: TRBD1
v_call: TRBV6-6
cdr3_aa: AGSGQGNTGELF

clone_size: few
j_call: TRBJ2-7
d_call: -
v_call: TRBV29-1
cdr3_aa: SVSGRSAYEQY

clone_size: -
j_call: TRBJ2-1
d_call: -
v_call: TRBV7-2
cdr3_aa: ASSLDNEQF

clone_size: -
j_call: TRBJ1-3
d_call: -
v_call: TRBV7-2
cdr3_aa: ASSPSWSSGNTIY

clone_size: -
j_call: TRBJ1-1
d_call: TRBD1
v_call: TRBV29-1
cdr3_aa: SATGGNTEAF

clone_size: -
j_call: TRBJ2-7
d_call: -
v_call: TRBV4-1
cdr3_aa: ASSQGHLSYEQY

clone_size: -
j_call: TRBJ2-3
d_call: TRBD2
v_call: TRBV4-2
cdr3_aa: ASSHYSGGTDTQY

clone_size: -
j_call: TRBJ2-7
d_call: TRBD1
v_call: TRBV29-1
cdr3_aa: SVLTGARREQY

clone_size: once
j_call: TRBJ1-1
d_call: TRBD1
v_call: TRBV4-3
cdr3_aa: ASSSQGSAEAF

clone_size: once
j_call: TRBJ1-5
d_call: -
v_call: TRBV7-8
cdr3_aa: ASSLQSNQPQH

clone_size: -
j_call: TRBJ2-1
d_call: TRBD2
v_call: TRBV25-1
cdr3_aa: ASSERGGTYNEQF

clone_size: -
j_call: TRBJ1-1
d_call: -
v_call: TRBV5-1
cdr3_aa: ASKLQGGITEAF